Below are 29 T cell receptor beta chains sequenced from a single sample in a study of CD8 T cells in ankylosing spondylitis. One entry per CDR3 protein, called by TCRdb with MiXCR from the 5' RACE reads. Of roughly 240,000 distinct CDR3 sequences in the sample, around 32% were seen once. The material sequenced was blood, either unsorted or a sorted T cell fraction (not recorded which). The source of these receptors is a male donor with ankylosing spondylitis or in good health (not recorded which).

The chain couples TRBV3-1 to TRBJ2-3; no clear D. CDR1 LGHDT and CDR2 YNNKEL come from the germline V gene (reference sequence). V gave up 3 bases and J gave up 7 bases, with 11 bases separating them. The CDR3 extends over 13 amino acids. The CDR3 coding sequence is TGTGCCAGCAGCCACAGCCCCCGGAATACGCAGTATTTT. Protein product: CASSHSPRNTQYF.

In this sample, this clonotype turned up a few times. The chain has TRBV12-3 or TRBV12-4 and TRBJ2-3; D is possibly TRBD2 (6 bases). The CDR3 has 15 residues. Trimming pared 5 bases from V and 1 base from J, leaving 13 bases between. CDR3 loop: CASSALTGGTDTQYF. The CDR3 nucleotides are TGTGCCAGCAGTGCTCTGACGGGGGGCACAGATACGCAGTATTTT.

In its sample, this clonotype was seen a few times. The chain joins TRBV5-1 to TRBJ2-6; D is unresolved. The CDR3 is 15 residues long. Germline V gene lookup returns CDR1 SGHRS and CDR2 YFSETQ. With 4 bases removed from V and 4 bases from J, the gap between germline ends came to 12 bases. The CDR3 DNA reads TGCGCCAGCAGCGTGGTTGGTCGCGGGGCCAACGTCCTGACTTTC. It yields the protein CASSVVGRGANVLTF.

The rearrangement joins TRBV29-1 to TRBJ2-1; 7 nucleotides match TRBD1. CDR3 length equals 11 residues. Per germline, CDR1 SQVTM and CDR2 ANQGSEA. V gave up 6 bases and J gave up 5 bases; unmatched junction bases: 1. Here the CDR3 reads CSVDRDNEQFF. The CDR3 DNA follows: TGCAGCGTAGACAGGGACAATGAGCAGTTCTTC.

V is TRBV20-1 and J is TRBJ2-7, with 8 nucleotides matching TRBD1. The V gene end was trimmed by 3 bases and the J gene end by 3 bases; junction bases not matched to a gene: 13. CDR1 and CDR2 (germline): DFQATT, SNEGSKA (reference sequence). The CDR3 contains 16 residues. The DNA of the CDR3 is TGCAGTGCTAGTCCACCAATCGGACAGGGAGGCTACGAGCAGTACTTC. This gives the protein CSASPPIGQGGYEQYF.

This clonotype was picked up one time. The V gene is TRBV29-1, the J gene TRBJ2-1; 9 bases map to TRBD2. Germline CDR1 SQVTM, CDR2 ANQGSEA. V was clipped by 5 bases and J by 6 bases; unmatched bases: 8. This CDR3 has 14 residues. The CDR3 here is CSVPRRGGFNEQFF. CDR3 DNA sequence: TGCAGCGTTCCCCGGCGGGGGGGTTTCAATGAGCAGTTCTTC.

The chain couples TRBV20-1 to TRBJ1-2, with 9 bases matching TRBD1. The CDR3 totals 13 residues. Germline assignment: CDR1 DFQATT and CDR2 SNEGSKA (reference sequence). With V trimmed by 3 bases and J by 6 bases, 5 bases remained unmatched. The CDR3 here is CSARMGQGDGYTF. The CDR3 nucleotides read TGCAGTGCTAGGATGGGACAGGGAGATGGCTACACCTTC.

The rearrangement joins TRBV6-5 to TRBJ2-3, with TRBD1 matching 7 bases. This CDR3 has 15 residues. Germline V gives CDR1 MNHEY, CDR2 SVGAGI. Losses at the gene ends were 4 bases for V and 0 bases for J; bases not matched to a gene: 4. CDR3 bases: TGTGCCAGCAGTTCACAGGGGATCAGCACAGATACGCAGTATTTT. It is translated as CASSSQGISTDTQYF.

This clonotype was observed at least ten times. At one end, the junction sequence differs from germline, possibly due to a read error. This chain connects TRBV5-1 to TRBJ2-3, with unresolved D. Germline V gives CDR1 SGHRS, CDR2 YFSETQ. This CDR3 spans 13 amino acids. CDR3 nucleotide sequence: TGTGCCAGCAGTTTACCTAGCACAGATACGCAGTATTTT. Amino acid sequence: CASSLPSTDTQYF.

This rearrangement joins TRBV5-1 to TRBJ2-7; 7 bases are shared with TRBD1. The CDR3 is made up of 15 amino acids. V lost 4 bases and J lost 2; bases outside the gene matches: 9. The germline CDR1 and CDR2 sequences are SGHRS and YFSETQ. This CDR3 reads CASSPGDSFTYEQYF. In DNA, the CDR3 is TGCGCCAGCAGCCCCGGGGACAGCTTCACCTACGAGCAGTACTTC.

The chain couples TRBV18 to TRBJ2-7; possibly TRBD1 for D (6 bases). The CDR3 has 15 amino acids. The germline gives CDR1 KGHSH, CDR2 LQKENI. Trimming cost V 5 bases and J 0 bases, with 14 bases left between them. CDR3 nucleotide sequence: TGTGCCAGCTCAACGGACAGCTCTTTCTCCTACGAGCAGTACTTC. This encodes CASSTDSSFSYEQYF.

Written as DNA, the CDR3 is TGTGCCAGCAGTCCGGAGTGGACAGATACGCAGTATTTT. Its translation: CASSPEWTDTQYF. This chain connects TRBV28 to TRBJ2-3; D unclear. The germline V gene encodes CDR1 MDHEN and CDR2 SYDVKM. The V end was cut by 5 bases, the J end by 3 bases, with 9 bases between. The CDR3 loop spans 13 amino acids. The variable domain in full, completed from reference TRBV28 and TRBJ2-3, reads DVKVTQSSRYLVKRTGEKVFLECVQDMDHENMFWYRQDPGLGLRLIYFSYDVKMKEKGDIPEGYSVSREKKERFSLILESASTNQTSMYLCASSPEWTDTQYFGPGTRLTVL.

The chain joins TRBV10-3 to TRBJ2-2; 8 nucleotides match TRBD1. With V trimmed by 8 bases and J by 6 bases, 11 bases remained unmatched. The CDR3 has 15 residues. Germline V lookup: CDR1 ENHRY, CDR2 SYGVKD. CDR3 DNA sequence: TGTGCCATCGGGGAAAGGACAGGGTCCCCCGGGGAGCTGTTTTTT. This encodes CAIGERTGSPGELFF.

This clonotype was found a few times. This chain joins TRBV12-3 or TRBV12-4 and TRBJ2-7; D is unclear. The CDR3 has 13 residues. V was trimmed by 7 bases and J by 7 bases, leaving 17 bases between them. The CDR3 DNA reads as TGTGCCAGCATCTCCGGGTTAGGGTTTGAGCAGTACTTC. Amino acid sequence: CASISGLGFEQYF.

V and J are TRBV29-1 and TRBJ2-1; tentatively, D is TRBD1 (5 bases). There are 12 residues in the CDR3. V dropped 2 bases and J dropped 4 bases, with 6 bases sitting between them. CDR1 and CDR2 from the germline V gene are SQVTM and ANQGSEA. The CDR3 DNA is TGCAGCGTTGAAAAGGGGTACAATGAGCAGTTCTTC. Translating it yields CSVEKGYNEQFF.

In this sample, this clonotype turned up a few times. CDR3 amino acids: CASSLHQGTEQYF. In DNA, the CDR3 is TGTGCCAGCAGTTTGCATCAGGGTACCGAGCAGTACTTC. The chain uses TRBV12-3 or TRBV12-4 and TRBJ2-7; maybe TRBD1 (5 bases). The CDR3 totals 13 residues. The V gene lost 3 bases and the J gene lost 6 bases, with 12 bases spanning the gap.

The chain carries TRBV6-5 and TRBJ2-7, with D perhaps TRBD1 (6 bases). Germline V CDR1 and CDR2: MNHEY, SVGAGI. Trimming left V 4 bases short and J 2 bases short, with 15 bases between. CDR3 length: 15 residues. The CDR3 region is CASSSGHTTPYEQYF. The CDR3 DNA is TGTGCCAGCAGTTCGGGACACACGACTCCCTACGAGCAGTACTTC.

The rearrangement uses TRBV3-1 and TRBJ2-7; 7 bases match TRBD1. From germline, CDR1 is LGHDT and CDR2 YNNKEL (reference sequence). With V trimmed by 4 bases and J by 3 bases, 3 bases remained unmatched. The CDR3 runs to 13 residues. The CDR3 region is CASSRGQVYEQYF. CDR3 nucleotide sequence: TGTGCCAGCAGCCGCGGACAGGTCTACGAGCAGTACTTC.

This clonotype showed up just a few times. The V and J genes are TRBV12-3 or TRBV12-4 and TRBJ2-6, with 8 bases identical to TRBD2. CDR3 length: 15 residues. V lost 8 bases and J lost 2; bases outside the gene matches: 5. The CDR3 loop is CASFPGGPGANVLTF. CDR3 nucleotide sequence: TGTGCCAGCTTCCCGGGAGGGCCTGGGGCCAACGTCCTGACTTTC.

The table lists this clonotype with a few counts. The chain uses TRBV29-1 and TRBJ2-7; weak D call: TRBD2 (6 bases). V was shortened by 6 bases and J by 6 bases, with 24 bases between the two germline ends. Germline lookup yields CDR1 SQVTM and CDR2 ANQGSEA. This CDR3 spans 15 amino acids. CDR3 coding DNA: TGCAGCGTCGCCCGGGACGGGAGCCCCACCTTCGAGCAGTACTTC. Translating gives CSVARDGSPTFEQYF.

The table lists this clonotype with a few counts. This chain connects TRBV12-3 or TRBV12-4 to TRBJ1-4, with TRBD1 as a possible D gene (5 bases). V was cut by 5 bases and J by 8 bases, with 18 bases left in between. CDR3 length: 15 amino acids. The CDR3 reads CASSRRGLGEEKLFF. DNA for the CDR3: TGTGCCAGCAGTAGAAGGGGTCTCGGGGAGGAAAAACTGTTTTTT.

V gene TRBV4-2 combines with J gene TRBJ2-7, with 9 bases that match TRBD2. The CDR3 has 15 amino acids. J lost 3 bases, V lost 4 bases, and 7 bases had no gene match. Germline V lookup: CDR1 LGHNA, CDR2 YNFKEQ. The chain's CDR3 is CASSRSLAGNYEQYF. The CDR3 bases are TGTGCCAGCAGCCGCTCCCTAGCGGGGAACTACGAGCAGTACTTC.

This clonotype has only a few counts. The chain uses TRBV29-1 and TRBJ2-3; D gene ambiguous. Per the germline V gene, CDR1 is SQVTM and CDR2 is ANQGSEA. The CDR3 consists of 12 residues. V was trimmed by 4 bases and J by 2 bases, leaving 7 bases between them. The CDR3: CSVGHLTDTQYF. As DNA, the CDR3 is TGCAGCGTTGGACACCTCACAGATACGCAGTATTTT.

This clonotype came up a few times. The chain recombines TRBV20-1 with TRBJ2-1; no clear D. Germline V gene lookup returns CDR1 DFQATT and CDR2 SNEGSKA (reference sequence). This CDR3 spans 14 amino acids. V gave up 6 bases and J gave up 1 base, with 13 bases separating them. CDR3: CSANRRSSYNEQFF. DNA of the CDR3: TGCAGTGCCAACCGACGGTCTTCCTACAATGAGCAGTTCTTC.

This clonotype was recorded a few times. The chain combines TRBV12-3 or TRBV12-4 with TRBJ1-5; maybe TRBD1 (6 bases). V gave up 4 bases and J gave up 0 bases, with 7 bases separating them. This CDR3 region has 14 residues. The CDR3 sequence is CASSSTGSNQPQHF. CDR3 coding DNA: TGTGCCAGCAGTTCGACAGGTAGCAATCAGCCCCAGCATTTT.

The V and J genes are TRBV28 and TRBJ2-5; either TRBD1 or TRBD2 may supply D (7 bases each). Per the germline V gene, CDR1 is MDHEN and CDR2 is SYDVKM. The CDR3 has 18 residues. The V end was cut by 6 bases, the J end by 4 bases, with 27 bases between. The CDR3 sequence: CASSRQGGGEVFVETQYF. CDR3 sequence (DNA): TGTGCCAGCAGCAGACAGGGAGGGGGCGAGGTTTTCGTAGAGACCCAGTACTTC.

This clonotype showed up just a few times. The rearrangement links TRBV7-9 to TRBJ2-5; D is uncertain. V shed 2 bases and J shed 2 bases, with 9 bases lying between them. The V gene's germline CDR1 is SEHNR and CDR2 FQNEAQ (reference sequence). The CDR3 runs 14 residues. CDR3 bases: TGTGCCAGCAGCTTATTAATCGATCAAGAGACCCAGTACTTC. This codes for CASSLLIDQETQYF. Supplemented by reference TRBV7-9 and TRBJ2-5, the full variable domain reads DTGVSQNPRHKITKRGQNVTFRCDPISEHNRLYWYRQTLGQGPEFLTYFQNEAQLEKSRLLSDRFSAERPKGSFSTLEIQRTEQGDSAMYLCASSLLIDQETQYFGPGTRLLVL.

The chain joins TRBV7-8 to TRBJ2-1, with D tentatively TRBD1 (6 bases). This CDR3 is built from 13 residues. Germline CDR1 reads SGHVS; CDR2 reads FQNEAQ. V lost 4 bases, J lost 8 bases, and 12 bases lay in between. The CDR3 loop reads CASSSRTVHEQFF. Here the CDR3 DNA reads TGTGCCAGCAGCTCGCGGACAGTTCATGAGCAGTTCTTC.

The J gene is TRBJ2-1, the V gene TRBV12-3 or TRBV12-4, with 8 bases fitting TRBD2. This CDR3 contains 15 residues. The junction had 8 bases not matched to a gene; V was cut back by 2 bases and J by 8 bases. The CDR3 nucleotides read TGTGCCAGCAGTTTAAGGGGACTAGTTGGGGATGAGCAGTTCTTC. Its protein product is CASSLRGLVGDEQFF.